This T cell receptor (beta chain) comes out of a study of cytomegalovirus exposure and HLA in healthy donors. The CDR3 consists of 13 residues. Trimming removed 2 bases at V and 7 bases at J, with 9 bases between. Germline loops: CDR1 KGHSH, CDR2 LQKENI. Some clones are missing from TCRdb's copy, which holds only in-frame ones; the method was immunoSEQ multiplex PCR. The data hold hundreds of thousands of clones, with roughly 80% observed a single time. The TCR sequence derives from a young woman in good health and CMV-seronegative. V and J are TRBV18 and TRBJ2-1; D perhaps matches TRBD2 (6 bases). The sample consisted of PBMCs. Here the CDR3 DNA reads TGTGCCAGCTCACCAAACCGGGAGAATGAGCAGTTCTTC. Amino acid sequence: CASSPNRENEQFF.